Below are 10 T cell receptor beta chains sequenced from a single sample in a study of T-cell reconstitution after alpha-beta-depleted transplantation in children. Unique molecular identifiers were built into the TCRbeta library. TCRdb passed the PCR reads through MiXCR, listing each CDR3 protein once. In the table there are 600,000 or so distinct CDR3 sequences, under 25% of which are singletons. Specimen: PBMCs, mostly from graft donor cells, collected 360 days after TCRalphabeta/CD19-depleted stem cell transplant. Receptor source: a boy less than two years old who had a stem cell transplant for acute myeloid leukemia, so the T cells may come from the graft donor.

The rearrangement joins TRBV29-1 to TRBJ1-1, with D perhaps TRBD1 (5 bases). CDR3 length: 15 residues. From germline, CDR1 is SQVTM and CDR2 ANQGSEA. The CDR3 is CSVELTGDWGTEAFF. The CDR3 coding sequence is TGCTCTGTTGAATTAACGGGGGACTGGGGCACTGAAGCTTTCTTT.

In this sample, this clonotype turned up a few times. The chain recombines TRBV12-3 or TRBV12-4 with TRBJ1-2; no clear D gene. Trimming took off 3 bases at V and 3 bases at J, with 8 bases between the two ends. This CDR3 has 13 residues. The CDR3 coding sequence is TGTGCCAGCAGTTTGAGGTCTTACTATGGCTACACCTTC. Translating gives CASSLRSYYGYTF.

The gene calls are TRBV4-1 and TRBJ2-1, with D uncertain. The CDR3 covers 15 residues. The V end lost 1 base, the J end lost 6 bases, and 13 bases lay between the germline ends. CDR1 is MGHRA and CDR2 is YSYEKL in the germline V gene. The CDR3 is CASSQGRQRVNEQFF. The CDR3 DNA sequence: TGCGCCAGCAGCCAAGGTCGACAAAGGGTCAATGAGCAGTTCTTC.

This clonotype was observed a few times. The chain has TRBV27 and TRBJ1-5; D perhaps matches TRBD1 (5 bases). There are 14 residues in the CDR3. The germline V gene has CDR1 MNHEY and CDR2 SMNVEV (reference sequence). Deletions cut 5 bases from V and 5 bases from J, with 13 bases between. The CDR3 is CASSVAGMYQPQHF. The CDR3, as DNA: TGTGCCAGCAGTGTGGCAGGGATGTATCAGCCCCAGCATTTT.

Only a few counts were recorded for this clonotype. This chain connects TRBV20-1 to TRBJ2-7; D is possibly TRBD1 (8 bases). This CDR3 is built from 16 residues. Germline V CDR1 and CDR2: DFQATT, SNEGSKA (reference sequence). Trimming took 1 base from V and 2 from J, leaving 18 bases between them. The CDR3 here is CSARGNTGGGPYEQYF. The CDR3 coding sequence is TGCAGTGCTAGAGGAAATACAGGGGGAGGGCCCTACGAGCAGTACTTC.

This clonotype was observed a few times. This chain uses TRBV5-1 with TRBJ1-2, with TRBD1 identical over 7 bases. V shed 4 bases and J 8 bases; nucleotides not matched to a gene: 8. Germline V gene data show CDR1 as SGHRS and CDR2 as YFSETQ. There are 13 residues in the CDR3. DNA for the CDR3: TGCGCCAGCAGCGCGGGACAGCCATGGGGCTACACCTTC. Its protein is CASSAGQPWGYTF.

This clonotype was recorded at least ten times. The chain recombines TRBV20-1 with TRBJ2-7, with 11 bases that match TRBD1. The CDR3 consists of 13 residues. CDR1 and CDR2 (germline): DFQATT, SNEGSKA (reference sequence). Losses at the gene ends were 5 bases for V and 6 bases for J; bases not matched to a gene: 6. For the CDR3, the DNA is TGCAGTGCTCCCGGGACAGGGGGAACCGAGCAGTACTTC. Translating gives CSAPGTGGTEQYF.

This clonotype was found a few times. The rearrangement uses TRBV25-1 and TRBJ2-6; D might be TRBD1 (7 bases). The CDR3 contains 14 residues. V was cut by 10 bases and J by 2 bases, with 12 bases left in between. The germline V gene encodes CDR1 MGHDK and CDR2 SYGVNS. The CDR3 coding sequence is TGTGCCACCGCCAGGGGGGCTGGGGCCAACGTCCTGACTTTC. It encodes CATARGAGANVLTF.

This clonotype was detected ten times or more. This chain joins TRBV15 and TRBJ2-5, with TRBD2 identical over 7 bases. The CDR3 has 15 amino acids. Germline lookup yields CDR1 LNHNV and CDR2 YYDKDF (reference sequence). J gave up 2 bases and V 4 bases, and 7 bases lay outside the gene matches. The CDR3, as DNA: TGTGCCACCAGCAAAGGGGATAGCGGGCAAGAGACCCAGTACTTC. It codes for CATSKGDSGQETQYF. Drawing the rest from reference TRBV15 and TRBJ2-5, the complete variable domain is DAMVIQNPRYQVTQFGKPVTLSCSQTLNHNVMYWYQQKSSQAPKLLFHYYDKDFNNEADTPDNFQSRRPNTSFCFLDIRSPGLGDTAMYLCATSKGDSGQETQYFGPGTRLLVL.

The chain couples TRBV5-5 to TRBJ2-7, with a possible D match to TRBD1 (6 bases). Trimming removed 0 bases from V and 3 bases from J, with 19 bases in between. The CDR3 is 17 amino acids. Germline lookup yields CDR1 SGHKS and CDR2 YYEKEE (reference sequence). The CDR3 here is CASSLDSGALALYEQYV. CDR3 nucleotides: TGTGCCAGCAGCTTGGACTCAGGGGCCCTAGCACTCTACGAGCAGTACGTC.